This T cell receptor beta chain was observed in a study of human T cells and chemical hapten exposure. For the study at large: Across its roughly 24 weeks, the study gave patients weekly diphenylcyclopropenone doses to the scalp.

Time point defined: pre-sensitization, week 0. Sample treatment: therapeutic diphenylcyclopropenone sensitization with weekly scalp DPC. TCRdb independently ran MiXCR on the RACE reads; one entry per CDR3 protein. The sample includes 60,000 or so distinct CDR3 sequences, 9.9% of them seen just once. Trimming stripped 6 bases from V and 1 base from J, with 13 bases between. Germline V gives CDR1 MDHEN, CDR2 SYDVKM. This CDR3 is built from 16 residues. The source material was whole blood, sampled in connection with sensitization to the hapten diphenylcyclopropenone (DPC). The chain recombines TRBV28 with TRBJ2-6; TRBD2 might be the D (7 bases). This clonotype originated in a middle-aged man with alopecia areata. Some clones in this sample may be carry-over from other donors' samples. The CDR3 sequence: CASSSAGASGANVLTF. The CDR3 DNA sequence: TGTGCCAGCAGCTCGGCGGGGGCATCTGGGGCCAACGTCCTGACTTTC.